This TCR beta chain was obtained from a study of T-cell reconstitution after alpha-beta-depleted transplantation in children. The study, taken as a whole, reports: After transplant, at about two months, alpha-beta T cells were reportedly derived from several hundred expanded graft clones.

The TCRbeta library was prepared with unique molecular identifiers. TCRdb used MiXCR to reprocess the PCR reads, holding one entry per CDR3 protein. Here the sample spans 500,000 to 650,000 distinct CDR3 sequences, 13% being singletons. V was cut by 1 base and J by 0 bases, with 4 bases left in between. The CDR3 loop spans 13 amino acids. Germline V gene lookup returns CDR1 SNHLY and CDR2 FYNNEI. On this clonotype: The antigen is not known.

This TCR derives from a male patient under 18 who had a stem cell transplant for acute myeloid leukemia, so the T cells may come from the graft donor. Source: PBMCs, mostly from graft donor cells, taken 360 days after TCRalphabeta/CD19-depleted stem cell transplant. The chain carries TRBV2 and TRBJ2-7; D gene uncertain. The CDR3 here is CASSEGLSYEQYF. Here the CDR3 DNA reads TGTGCCAGCAGTGAAGGACTCTCCTACGAGCAGTACTTC. The full variable domain, its missing parts supplied by reference TRBV2 and TRBJ2-7, is EPEVTQTPSHQVTQMGQEVILRCVPISNHLYFYWYRQILGQKVEFLVSFYNNEISEKSEIFDDQFSVERPDGSNFTLKIRSTKLEDSAMYFCASSEGLSYEQYFGPGTRLTVT.